These 21 T cell receptor beta chains were all obtained from the same sample, sequenced in a study of shared clonotypes between healthy human individuals (dated by TCRdb to the early 2020s). CD8 naive samples were obtained by positive selection for CCR7 among CD45RO-negative cells, yielding a CD45RA+CCR7+ population from which TemRA cells were excluded. To prepare the library, the immunoSEQ multiplex PCR assay was applied. As stored in TCRdb, this immuneACCESS dataset retains in-frame rearrangements with V and J assigned. A fraction of the clones does not appear; measured against another copy, unresolved V genes explain less than half of the discrepancy, and the remainder lacks a known reason. In this sample the table shows nearly 2 million clones, about 95% of which occur a single time. The ten largest make up 1% to 1.5% of the sample. The sample comprised naive CD8+ T cells sorted from blood. What the cell subset or site label conveys for this sample: CD45RA+CCR7+. These TCRs come from a man younger than 35 in good health.

Turning to this clone: The sample contains more than one DNA sequence encoding this CDR3. The gene calls are TRBV5-6 and TRBJ1-1; the D is unclear. CDR1 is SGHDT and CDR2 is YYEEEE in the germline V gene. Trimming took off 0 bases at V and 7 bases at J, with 7 bases between the two ends. The CDR3 loop spans 12 amino acids. The CDR3 here is CASSLAGDEAFF. CDR3 bases: TGTGCCAGCAGCTTGGCCGGGGATGAAGCTTTCTTT.

The V and J genes are TRBV4-1 and TRBJ2-7, with 7 positions matching TRBD2. After removal of 4 bases from V and 6 bases from J, the junction contained 15 bases not matched to a gene. Per germline, CDR1 MGHRA and CDR2 YSYEKL. The CDR3 has 16 residues. CDR3 bases: TGCGCCAGCAGCCTCACGACTAGCACGGGGGTCGGCGAGCAGTACTTC. The encoded protein is CASSLTTSTGVGEQYF.

This chain uses TRBV5-6 with TRBJ2-3; maybe TRBD2 (5 bases). There are 14 residues in the CDR3. CDR1 and CDR2 from the germline V gene are SGHDT and YYEEEE. V was pared by 1 base and J by 2 bases, with 8 bases between. The CDR3 here is CASSLLEDTDTQYF. The CDR3 nucleotides read TGTGCCAGCAGCTTGCTGGAGGACACAGATACGCAGTATTTT.

The V gene is TRBV2, the J gene TRBJ2-3; D is perhaps TRBD2 (6 bases). The CDR3 length is 15 residues. CDR1 and CDR2 from the germline V gene are SNHLY and FYNNEI. V dropped 11 bases and J dropped 3 bases, with 21 bases sitting between them. For the CDR3, the DNA is TGTGCCGGGGGACCAGGAGGGATTCCTACAGATACGCAGTATTTT. Residues: CAGGPGGIPTDTQYF.

This clone was recorded once. The rearrangement links TRBV6-5 to TRBJ1-5, with TRBD1 matching 8 bases. Germline loops: CDR1 MNHEY, CDR2 SVGAGI. Losses at the gene ends were 6 bases for V and 4 bases for J; bases not matched to a gene: 8. The CDR3 runs 15 residues. Here the CDR3 DNA reads TGTGCCAGCAGCCCTGGACAGGGAGGAAATCAGCCCCAGCATTTT. It translates to CASSPGQGGNQPQHF.

The V gene is TRBV6-5, the J gene TRBJ2-7; unclear D gene. Trimming took off 4 bases at V and 0 bases at J, with 10 bases between the two ends. CDR3 length: 14 amino acids. Germline V gene data show CDR1 as MNHEY and CDR2 as SVGAGI. The chain's CDR3 is CASSSYGDSYEQYF. The CDR3 coding sequence is TGTGCCAGCAGTTCTTACGGAGACTCCTACGAGCAGTACTTC.

The rearrangement links TRBV27 to TRBJ1-2, with 7 bases lining up with TRBD1. Germline V CDR1 and CDR2: MNHEY, SMNVEV (reference sequence). This CDR3 spans 15 amino acids. With 4 bases clipped from V and 2 bases from J, the junction kept 7 bases outside the gene matches. As DNA, the CDR3 is TGTGCCAGCAGTTGGGGACTGACAGGGAACTATGGCTACACCTTC. Translating gives CASSWGLTGNYGYTF.

The chain is built from TRBV9 and TRBJ2-5; possibly TRBD1 or TRBD2 for D (7 bases each). Germline CDR1 SGDLS, CDR2 YYNGEE. This CDR3 region has 16 residues. V was cut by 0 bases and J by 1 base, with 13 bases left in between. The chain's CDR3 is CASSVEGASGQETQYF. Written as DNA, the CDR3 is TGTGCCAGCAGCGTAGAGGGGGCTAGCGGCCAAGAGACCCAGTACTTC. Full variable domain (rest looked up from reference TRBV9 and TRBJ2-5): DSGVTQTPKHLITATGQRVTLRCSPRSGDLSVYWYQQSLDQGLQFLIQYYNGEERAKGNILERFSAQQFPDLHSELNLSSLELGDSALYFCASSVEGASGQETQYFGPGTRLLVL.

The chain employs TRBV27 and TRBJ2-1; perhaps TRBD2 as D (6 bases). CDR1 and CDR2 (germline): MNHEY, SMNVEV (reference sequence). The CDR3 contains 12 residues. V was clipped by 6 bases and J by 10 bases, with 13 bases between them. The CDR3 sequence: CASRGNSGEQFF. The CDR3 nucleotides are TGTGCCAGCAGGGGGAACAGCGGGGAGCAGTTCTTC.

The chain has TRBV9 and TRBJ1-2; no clear D. Germline V gene sequence: CDR1 SGDLS, CDR2 YYNGEE. The length of the CDR3 is 13 residues. V lost 5 bases and J lost 3, with 11 bases in between. The CDR3 DNA sequence: TGTGCCAGCAGATCACAGCGAGACTATGGCTACACCTTC. It translates to CASRSQRDYGYTF. Together with reference TRBV9 and TRBJ1-2, the CDR3 gives the full variable domain: DSGVTQTPKHLITATGQRVTLRCSPRSGDLSVYWYQQSLDQGLQFLIQYYNGEERAKGNILERFSAQQFPDLHSELNLSSLELGDSALYFCASRSQRDYGYTFGSGTRLTVV.

The rearrangement links TRBV28 to TRBJ1-2; D gene uncertain. The CDR3 covers 14 residues. Between the trimmed V and J ends, which lost 2 bases and 1 base, there was a span of 8 bases. Germline loops: CDR1 MDHEN, CDR2 SYDVKM. CDR3 coding DNA: TGTGCCAGCAGTTTAGGTCGCGGTAACTATGGCTACACCTTC. It codes for CASSLGRGNYGYTF.

The chain is built from TRBV6-1 and TRBJ1-2; perhaps TRBD1 as D (5 bases). In germline, CDR1 is MNHNS, CDR2 SASEGT. CDR3 length: 12 amino acids. Trimming cost V 8 bases and J 2 bases, with 9 bases left between them. The CDR3 reads CASLDKNYGYTF. For the CDR3, the DNA is TGTGCCAGCCTGGACAAGAACTATGGCTACACCTTC.

V and J are TRBV7-8 and TRBJ2-5; 16 nucleotides line up with TRBD2. The CDR3 contains 17 residues. The V segment lost 3 bases and the J segment 4 bases; nucleotides outside the gene matches: 5. Germline loops: CDR1 SGHVS, CDR2 FQNEAQ. CDR3 sequence reads: CASSLGLAGGPAETQYF. DNA for the CDR3: TGTGCCAGCAGCTTGGGACTAGCGGGAGGGCCTGCAGAGACCCAGTACTTC.

This clone was detected only a few times. This chain connects TRBV2 to TRBJ1-6, with TRBD1 identical over 12 bases. Germline trimming cut 10 bases from V and 12 bases from J; bases unmatched to any gene: 7. The CDR3 sequence is 13 residues long. Germline assignment: CDR1 SNHLY and CDR2 FYNNEI. The CDR3 DNA reads TGTGCCACCCAGGGACAGGGGGCTCGACCCCTCCACTTT. Amino acid sequence: CATQGQGARPLHF.

This rearrangement joins TRBV19 to TRBJ2-5; a possible D gene is TRBD2 (7 bases). This CDR3 is 15 amino acids long. The V gene's germline CDR1 is LNHDA and CDR2 SQIVND (reference sequence). V was clipped by 2 bases and J by 4 bases, with 14 bases between them. CDR3 bases: TGTGCCAGTAGTATATACGGGGGCGGGGGAGAGACCCAGTACTTC. Its translation is CASSIYGGGGETQYF.

The gene calls are TRBV5-6 and TRBJ1-2; no reliable D call. Germline loops: CDR1 SGHDT, CDR2 YYEEEE. This CDR3 is built from 15 residues. Trimming shortened V by 4 bases and J by 2 bases, and 15 bases separated the two germline ends. CDR3 sequence reads: CASSTLQEMNYGYTF. The CDR3 nucleotides are TGTGCCAGCAGCACGCTGCAGGAGATGAACTATGGCTACACCTTC.

The V and J genes are TRBV27 and TRBJ2-7; D is possibly TRBD2 (6 bases). The length of the CDR3 is 16 residues. Germline CDR1 is MNHEY and CDR2 is SMNVEV (reference sequence). The V end lost 5 bases, the J end lost 2 bases, and 19 bases lay between the germline ends. As DNA, the CDR3 is TGTGCCAGCAGTCCCTCAGTTGGGGAGGTACCCTACGAGCAGTACTTC. It codes for CASSPSVGEVPYEQYF.

V gene TRBV28 combines with J gene TRBJ2-5, with TRBD1 identical over 9 bases. The V segment lost 5 bases and the J segment 5 bases; nucleotides outside the gene matches: 6. Germline assignment: CDR1 MDHEN and CDR2 SYDVKM. The CDR3 is made up of 14 amino acids. For the CDR3, the DNA is TGTGCCAGCAGTCCGCGGGACAGGGTGGAGACCCAGTACTTC. Protein: CASSPRDRVETQYF.

This sequence joins TRBV4-3 and TRBJ2-3, with D possibly being TRBD2 (6 bases). Trimming left V 0 bases short and J 5 bases short, with 12 bases between. CDR3 length: 15 amino acids. The germline V gene encodes CDR1 LGHNA and CDR2 YSLEER. The CDR3 DNA is TGCGCCAGCAGCCAAGATCCGGGAGTGGGAGATACGCAGTATTTT. As protein: CASSQDPGVGDTQYF.

V gene TRBV5-1 combines with J gene TRBJ2-3; 11 bases match TRBD2. Germline-derived CDR1 and CDR2 are SGHRS and YFSETQ. The CDR3 spans 16 residues. The V segment lost 3 bases and the J segment 2 bases; nucleotides outside the gene matches: 5. The CDR3 loop is CASSSYSGGATDTQYF. The CDR3 DNA sequence: TGCGCCAGCAGCTCCTATAGCGGGGGGGCCACAGATACGCAGTATTTT.

This chain links TRBV5-1 with TRBJ2-7; the match to TRBD1 covers 10 bases. The length of the CDR3 is 15 residues. Trimming at V came to 4 bases and at J to 2 bases, leaving 6 bases not matched to a gene. The germline V gene has CDR1 SGHRS and CDR2 YFSETQ. The DNA of the CDR3 is TGCGCCAGCAGCCAGGGACAGGGGTACACCTACGAGCAGTACTTC. Its translation: CASSQGQGYTYEQYF.